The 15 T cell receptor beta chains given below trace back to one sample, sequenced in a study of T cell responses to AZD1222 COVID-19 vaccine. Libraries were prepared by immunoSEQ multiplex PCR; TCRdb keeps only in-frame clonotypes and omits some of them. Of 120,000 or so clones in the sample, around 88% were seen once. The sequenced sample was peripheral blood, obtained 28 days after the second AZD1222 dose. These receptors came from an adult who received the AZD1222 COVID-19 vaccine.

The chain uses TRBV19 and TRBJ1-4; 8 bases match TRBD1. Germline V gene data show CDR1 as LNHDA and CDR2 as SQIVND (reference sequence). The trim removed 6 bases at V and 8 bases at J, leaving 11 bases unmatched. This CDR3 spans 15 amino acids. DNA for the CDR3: TGTGCCAGTAGGGGGAGAGGACAGGGAGGAGAAAAACTGTTTTTT. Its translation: CASRGRGQGGEKLFF.

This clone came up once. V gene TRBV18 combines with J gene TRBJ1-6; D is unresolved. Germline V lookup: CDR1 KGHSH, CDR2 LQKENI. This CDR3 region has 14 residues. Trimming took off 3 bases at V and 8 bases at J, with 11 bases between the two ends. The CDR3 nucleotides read TGTGCCAGCTCACCCTCGGGCGACGATTCACCCCTCCACTTT. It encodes CASSPSGDDSPLHF.

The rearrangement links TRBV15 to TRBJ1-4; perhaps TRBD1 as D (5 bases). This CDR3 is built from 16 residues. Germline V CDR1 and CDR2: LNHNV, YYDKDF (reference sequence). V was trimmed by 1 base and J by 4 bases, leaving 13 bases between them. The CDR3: CATSRAPGQDNEKLFF. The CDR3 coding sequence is TGTGCCACCAGCAGAGCGCCAGGACAAGATAATGAAAAACTGTTTTTT. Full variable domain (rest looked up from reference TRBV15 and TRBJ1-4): DAMVIQNPRYQVTQFGKPVTLSCSQTLNHNVMYWYQQKSSQAPKLLFHYYDKDFNNEADTPDNFQSRRPNTSFCFLDIRSPGLGDTAMYLCATSRAPGQDNEKLFFGSGTQLSVL.

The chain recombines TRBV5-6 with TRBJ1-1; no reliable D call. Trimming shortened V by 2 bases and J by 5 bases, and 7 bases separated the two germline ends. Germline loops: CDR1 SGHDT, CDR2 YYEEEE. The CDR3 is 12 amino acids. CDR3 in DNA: TGTGCCAGCAGCTTTGGGTGGACTGAAGCTTTCTTT. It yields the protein CASSFGWTEAFF.

The CDR3 nucleotides read TGTGCCAGCAGTTTGAGCCGGCACACTGAAGCTTTCTTT. Protein sequence: CASSLSRHTEAFF. The chain employs TRBV12-3 or TRBV12-4 and TRBJ1-1; no firm D call. The CDR3 loop spans 13 amino acids. V shed 3 bases and J shed 3 bases, with 8 bases lying between them.

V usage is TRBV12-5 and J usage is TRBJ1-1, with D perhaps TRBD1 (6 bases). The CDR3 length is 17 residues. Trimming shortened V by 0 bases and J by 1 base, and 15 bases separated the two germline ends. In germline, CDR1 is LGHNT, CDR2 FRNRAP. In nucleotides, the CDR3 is TGTGCTAGTGGTTTGGTACTCGGGGGCGCGAGGAACACTGAAGCTTTCTTT. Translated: CASGLVLGGARNTEAFF.

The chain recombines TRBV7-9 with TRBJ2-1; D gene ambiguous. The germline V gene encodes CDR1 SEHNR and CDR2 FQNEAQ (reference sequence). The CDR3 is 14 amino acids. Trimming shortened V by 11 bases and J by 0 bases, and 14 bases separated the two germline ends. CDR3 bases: TGTGCCTCAACCCCCGGCGGCTCCTACAATGAGCAGTTCTTC. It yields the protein CASTPGGSYNEQFF.

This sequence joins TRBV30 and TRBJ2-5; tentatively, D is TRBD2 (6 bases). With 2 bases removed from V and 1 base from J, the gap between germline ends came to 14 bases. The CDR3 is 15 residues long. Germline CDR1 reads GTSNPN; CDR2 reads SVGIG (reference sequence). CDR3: CAWSSGGGTQETQYF. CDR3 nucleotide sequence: TGTGCCTGGAGTTCGGGTGGGGGGACCCAAGAGACCCAGTACTTC.

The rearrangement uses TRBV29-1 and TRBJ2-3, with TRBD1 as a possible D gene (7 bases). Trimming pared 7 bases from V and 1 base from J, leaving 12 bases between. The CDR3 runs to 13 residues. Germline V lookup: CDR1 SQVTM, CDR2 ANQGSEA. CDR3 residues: CSGRGQGTDTQYF. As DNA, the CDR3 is TGCAGCGGGAGGGGGCAGGGCACAGATACGCAGTATTTT.

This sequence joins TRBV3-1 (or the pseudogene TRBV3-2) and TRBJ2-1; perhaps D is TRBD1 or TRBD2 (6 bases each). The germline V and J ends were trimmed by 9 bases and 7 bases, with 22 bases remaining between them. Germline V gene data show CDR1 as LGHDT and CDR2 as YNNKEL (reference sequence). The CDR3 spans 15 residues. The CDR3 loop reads CASESGGPKGNEQFF. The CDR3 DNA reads TGTGCCAGTGAATCCGGGGGCCCGAAGGGAAATGAGCAGTTCTTC.

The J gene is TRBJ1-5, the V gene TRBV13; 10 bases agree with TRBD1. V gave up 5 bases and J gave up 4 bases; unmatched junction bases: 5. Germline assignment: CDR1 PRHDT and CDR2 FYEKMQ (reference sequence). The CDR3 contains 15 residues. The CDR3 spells CASSAGGQGNQPQHF. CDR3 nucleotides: TGTGCCAGCAGCGCGGGGGGACAGGGGAATCAGCCCCAGCATTTT.

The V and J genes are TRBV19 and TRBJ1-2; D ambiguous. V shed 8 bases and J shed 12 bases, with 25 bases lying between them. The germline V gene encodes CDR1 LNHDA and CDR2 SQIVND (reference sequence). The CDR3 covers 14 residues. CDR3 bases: TGTGCCAGTGCCGCCTCAACGAAGATCACGAGAAACACCTTC. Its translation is CASAASTKITRNTF.

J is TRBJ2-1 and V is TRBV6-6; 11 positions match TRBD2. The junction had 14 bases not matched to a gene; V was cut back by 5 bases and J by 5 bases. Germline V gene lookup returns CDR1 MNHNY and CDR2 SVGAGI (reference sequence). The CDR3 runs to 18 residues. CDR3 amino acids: CASSPGLAVRDRNNEQFF. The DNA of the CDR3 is TGTGCCAGCAGTCCGGGACTAGCGGTAAGGGATCGTAACAATGAGCAGTTCTTC.

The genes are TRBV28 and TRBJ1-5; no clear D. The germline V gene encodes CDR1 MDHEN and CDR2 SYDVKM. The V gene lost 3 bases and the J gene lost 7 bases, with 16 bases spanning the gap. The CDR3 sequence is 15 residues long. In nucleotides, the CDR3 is TGTGCCAGCAGTTTCGGATCTGCCTTGGAGCAGCCCCAGCATTTT. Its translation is CASSFGSALEQPQHF.

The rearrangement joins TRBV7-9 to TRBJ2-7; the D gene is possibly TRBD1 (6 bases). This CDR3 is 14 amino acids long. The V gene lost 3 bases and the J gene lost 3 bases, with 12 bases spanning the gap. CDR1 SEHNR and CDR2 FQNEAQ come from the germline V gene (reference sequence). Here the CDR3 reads CASSFRDTYYEQYF. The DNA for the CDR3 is TGTGCCAGCAGCTTCCGGGACACCTACTACGAGCAGTACTTC.